This TCR beta chain was sequenced during a study of T cell responses to AZD1222 COVID-19 vaccine. Study-wide results and caveats: Researchers took repertoire samples only after the peak T cell response had come.

With regard to this clone: Its specificity is unknown.

The V gene's germline CDR1 is SEHNR and CDR2 FQNEAQ (reference sequence). With V trimmed by 3 bases and J by 4 bases, 4 bases remained unmatched. This CDR3 has 16 residues. TCRdb's copy holds only in-frame clones and misses some; the assay was immunoSEQ multiplex PCR. The sample yields roughly 150,000 clones, 85% to 90% seen once. The sequencing used peripheral blood, collected 28 days after the second AZD1222 dose. The gene calls are TRBV7-9 and TRBJ2-2, with 11 bases lining up with TRBD1. The sequence was obtained from an adult who received the AZD1222 COVID-19 vaccine. This chain's CDR3 is CASSFGGTGGTGELFF. The CDR3 DNA sequence: TGTGCCAGCAGCTTCGGTGGGACAGGGGGCACCGGGGAGCTGTTTTTT.